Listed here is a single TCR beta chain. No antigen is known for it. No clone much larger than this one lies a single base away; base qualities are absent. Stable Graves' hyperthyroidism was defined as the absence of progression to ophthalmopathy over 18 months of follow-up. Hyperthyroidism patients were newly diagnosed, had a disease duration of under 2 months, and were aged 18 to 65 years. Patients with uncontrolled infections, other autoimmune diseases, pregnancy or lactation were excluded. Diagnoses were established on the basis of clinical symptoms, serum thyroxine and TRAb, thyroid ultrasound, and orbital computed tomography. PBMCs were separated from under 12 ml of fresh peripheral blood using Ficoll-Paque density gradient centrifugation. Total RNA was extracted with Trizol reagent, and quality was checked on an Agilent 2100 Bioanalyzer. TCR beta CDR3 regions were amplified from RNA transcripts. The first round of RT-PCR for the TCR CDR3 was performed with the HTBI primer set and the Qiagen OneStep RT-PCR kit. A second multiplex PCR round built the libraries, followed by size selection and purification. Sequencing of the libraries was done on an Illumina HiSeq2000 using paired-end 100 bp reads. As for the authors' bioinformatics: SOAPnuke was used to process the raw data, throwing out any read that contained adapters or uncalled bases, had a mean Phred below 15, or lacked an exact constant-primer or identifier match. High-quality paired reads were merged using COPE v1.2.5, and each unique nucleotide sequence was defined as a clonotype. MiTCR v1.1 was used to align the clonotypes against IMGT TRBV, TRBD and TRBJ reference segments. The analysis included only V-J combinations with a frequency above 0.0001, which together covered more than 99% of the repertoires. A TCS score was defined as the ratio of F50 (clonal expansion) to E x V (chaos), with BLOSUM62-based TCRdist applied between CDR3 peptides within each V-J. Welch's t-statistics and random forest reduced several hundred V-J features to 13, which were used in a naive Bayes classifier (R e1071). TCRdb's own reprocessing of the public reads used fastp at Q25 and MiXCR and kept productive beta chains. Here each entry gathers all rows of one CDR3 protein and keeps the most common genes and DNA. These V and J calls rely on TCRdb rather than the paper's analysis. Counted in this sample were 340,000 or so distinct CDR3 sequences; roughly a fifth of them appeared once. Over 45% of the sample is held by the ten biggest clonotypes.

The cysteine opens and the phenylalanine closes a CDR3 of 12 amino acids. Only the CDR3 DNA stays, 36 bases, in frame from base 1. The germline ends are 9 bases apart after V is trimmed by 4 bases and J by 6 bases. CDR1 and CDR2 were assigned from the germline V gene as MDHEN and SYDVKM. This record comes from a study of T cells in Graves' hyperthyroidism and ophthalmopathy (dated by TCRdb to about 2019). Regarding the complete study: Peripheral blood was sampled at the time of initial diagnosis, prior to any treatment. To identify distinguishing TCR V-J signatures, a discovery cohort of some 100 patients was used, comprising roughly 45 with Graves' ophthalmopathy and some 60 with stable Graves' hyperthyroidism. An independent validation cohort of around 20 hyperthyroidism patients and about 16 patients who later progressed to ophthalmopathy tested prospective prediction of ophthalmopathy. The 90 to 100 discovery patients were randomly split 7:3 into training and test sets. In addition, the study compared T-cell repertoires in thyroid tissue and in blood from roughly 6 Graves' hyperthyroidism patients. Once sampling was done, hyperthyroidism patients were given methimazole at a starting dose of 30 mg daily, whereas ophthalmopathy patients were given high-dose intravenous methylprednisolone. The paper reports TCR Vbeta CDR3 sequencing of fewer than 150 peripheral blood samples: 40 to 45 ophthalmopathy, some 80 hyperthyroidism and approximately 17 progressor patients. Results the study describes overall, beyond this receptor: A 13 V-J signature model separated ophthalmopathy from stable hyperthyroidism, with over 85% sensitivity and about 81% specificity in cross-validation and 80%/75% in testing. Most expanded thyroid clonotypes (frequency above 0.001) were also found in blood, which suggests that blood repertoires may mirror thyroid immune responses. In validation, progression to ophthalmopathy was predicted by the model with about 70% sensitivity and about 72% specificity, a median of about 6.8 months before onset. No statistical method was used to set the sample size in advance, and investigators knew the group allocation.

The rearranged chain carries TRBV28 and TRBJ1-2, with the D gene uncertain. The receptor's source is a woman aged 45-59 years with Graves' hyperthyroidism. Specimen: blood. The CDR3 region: CASSYDFHGYTF. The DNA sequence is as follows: TGTGCCAGCAGTTACGACTTTCATGGCTACACCTTC.